This T cell receptor beta chain appears in the sequencing data of a study of T cells after yellow fever vaccination. TCRdb passed the 5' RACE reads through MiXCR, listing each CDR3 protein once. This sample has around 340,000 distinct CDR3 sequences, with 8.5% to 9% found just once. This clonotype was seen a handful of times. The CDR3 covers 13 residues. Trimming stripped 4 bases from V and 5 bases from J, with 9 bases between. The germline V gene encodes CDR1 SGHRS and CDR2 YFSETQ. Source: PBMCs, taken on the day of the first yellow fever vaccination. This receptor was obtained from a man aged 18 to 29 who received the YFV17D yellow fever vaccine. The chain combines TRBV5-1 with TRBJ2-2, with D possibly being TRBD2 (5 bases). CDR3 amino acids: CASSMTGTGELFF. DNA of the CDR3: TGCGCCAGCAGCATGACGGGGACCGGGGAGCTGTTTTTT. Looking up the rest from reference TRBV5-1 and TRBJ2-2 gives the full variable domain: KAGVTQTPRYLIKTRGQQVTLSCSPISGHRSVSWYQQTPGQGLQFLFEYFSETQRNKGNFPGRFSGRQFSNSRSEMNVSTLELGDSALYLCASSMTGTGELFFGEGSRLTVL.